These 27 T cell receptor beta chains originate from one sample sequenced in a study of T cell repertoires in cytomegalovirus infection. TCRdb reprocessed the reads with MiXCR, giving one entry per CDR3 protein. The data contain hundreds of thousands of distinct CDR3 sequences, 9.5% of them singletons. The sample taken for sequencing was PBMCs. These receptors came from a human donor in good health (CMV status not recorded). Some clones in this sample may be carry-over from other donors' samples.

This clonotype has only a few counts. The J gene is TRBJ1-1, the V gene TRBV20-1; D gene uncertain. This CDR3 spans 15 amino acids. V was clipped by 4 bases and J by 0 bases, with 15 bases between them. The germline CDR1 and CDR2 sequences are DFQATT and SNEGSKA (reference sequence). CDR3 sequence: CSAILAGRMNTEAFF. Written as DNA, the CDR3 is TGCAGTGCTATTTTGGCGGGCCGCATGAACACTGAAGCTTTCTTT.

The rearrangement joins TRBV30 to TRBJ1-1, with TRBD1 as a possible D gene (5 bases). The germline gives CDR1 GTSNPN, CDR2 SVGIG (reference sequence). V lost 3 bases to trimming and J lost 5 bases, with 13 bases between them. This CDR3 comprises 13 residues. CDR3 residues: CAWREKGRTEAFF. The CDR3 DNA sequence: TGTGCCTGGAGAGAGAAGGGGAGGACTGAAGCTTTCTTT.

In this sample, this clonotype turned up many times. V is TRBV12-3 or TRBV12-4 and J is TRBJ1-3; 8 bases align to TRBD1. The CDR3 runs 14 residues. CDR3: CAIAGGATGNTIYF. CDR3 nucleotides: TGTGCGATCGCAGGGGGCGCAACGGGAAACACCATATATTTT.

There are a few counts of this clonotype. This sequence joins TRBV20-1 and TRBJ2-3; TRBD2 might be the D (6 bases). Looked up from germline, CDR1 is DFQATT and CDR2 is SNEGSKA (reference sequence). V lost 0 bases and J lost 5, with 9 bases in between. CDR3 length equals 13 residues. CDR3 DNA sequence: TGCAGTGCTAGAGAGACGGGACTAGATACGCAGTATTTT. It translates to CSARETGLDTQYF.

The J gene is TRBJ2-6, the V gene TRBV7-3; no definite D call. Germline V gene data show CDR1 as SGHTA and CDR2 as FQGTGA. The length of the CDR3 is 16 residues. Trimming cost V 4 bases and J 0 bases, with 10 bases left between them. CDR3 in amino acids: CASSSARDSGANVLTF. The CDR3 nucleotides read TGTGCCAGCAGCTCGGCCAGAGACTCTGGGGCCAACGTCCTGACTTTC.

J is TRBJ2-3 and V is TRBV11-2; tentative D call: TRBD2 (6 bases). The CDR3 runs 17 residues. Trimming left V 0 bases short and J 5 bases short, with 18 bases between. Germline values: CDR1 SGHAT, CDR2 FQNNGV. The CDR3 DNA is TGTGCCAGCAGCTTAGATTGGTTAGCGGTGGGGGGAGATACGCAGTATTTT. Its translation is CASSLDWLAVGGDTQYF. The whole variable domain, remainder taken from reference TRBV11-2 and TRBJ2-3, is EAGVAQSPRYKIIEKRQSVAFWCNPISGHATLYWYQQILGQGPKLLIQFQNNGVVDDSQLPKDRFSAERLKGVDSTLKIQPAKLEDSAVYLCASSLDWLAVGGDTQYFGPGTRLTVL.

There are many counts of this clonotype. This chain connects TRBV7-2 to TRBJ2-3, with 9 bases lining up with TRBD2. Losses at the gene ends were 5 bases for V and 1 base for J; bases not matched to a gene: 7. The CDR3 length is 16 residues. Germline V gives CDR1 SGHTA, CDR2 FQGNSA. CDR3 in DNA: TGTGCCAGCAGCACTGCTAGCGGGGCCGGCACAGATACGCAGTATTTT. Its protein is CASSTASGAGTDTQYF.

V is TRBV27 and J is TRBJ1-2; a possible D gene is TRBD1 (6 bases). This CDR3 spans 15 amino acids. Trimming stripped 1 base from V and 6 bases from J, with 15 bases between. Germline-derived CDR1 and CDR2 are MNHEY and SMNVEV (reference sequence). The chain's CDR3 is CASSLYGRGEDGYTF. CDR3 sequence (DNA): TGTGCCAGCAGTTTATATGGCAGGGGAGAGGATGGCTACACCTTC.

The J gene is TRBJ1-1, the V gene TRBV7-2; D is perhaps TRBD1 (5 bases). The germline V gene encodes CDR1 SGHTA and CDR2 FQGNSA. Trimming cost V 2 bases and J 4 bases, with 11 bases left between them. This CDR3 comprises 14 residues. The CDR3 spells CASSLQGSSTEAFF. In DNA form, the CDR3 reads TGTGCCAGCAGCTTACAGGGATCGAGCACTGAAGCTTTCTTT.

The rearrangement joins TRBV9 to TRBJ2-5; 7 bases are a match to TRBD2. The CDR3 spans 17 residues. From germline, CDR1 is SGDLS and CDR2 YYNGEE. Trimming cost V 0 bases and J 0 bases; bases outside gene matches: 8. Here the CDR3 DNA reads TGTGCCAGCAGCGTAGCTTTAAGGACTAGTGACCAAGAGACCCAGTACTTC. Translation gives CASSVALRTSDQETQYF.

The rearrangement links TRBV7-8 to TRBJ2-7; the D gene could be TRBD1 or TRBD2 (5 bases each). The V end lost 3 bases, the J end lost 0 bases, and 15 bases lay between the germline ends. The CDR3 is 16 amino acids. Germline values: CDR1 SGHVS, CDR2 FQNEAQ. The CDR3 spells CASSFSSGPSSYEQYF. The CDR3 nucleotides read TGTGCCAGCAGCTTTAGCTCGGGGCCGAGCTCCTACGAGCAGTACTTC.

This clonotype has only a few counts. This chain connects TRBV7-2 to TRBJ2-2; no reliable D call. The CDR3 consists of 16 residues. Per germline, CDR1 SGHTA and CDR2 FQGNSA. The V and J ends lost 1 base and 2 bases respectively, with 11 bases between them. The CDR3 loop is CASSLVGLVNTGELFF. The CDR3, as DNA: TGTGCCAGCAGCTTAGTCGGTCTAGTCAACACCGGGGAGCTGTTTTTT.

This clonotype was detected many times. V is TRBV7-6 and J is TRBJ1-4; possible D gene TRBD1, 5 bases. V was trimmed by 4 bases and J by 5 bases, leaving 20 bases between them. The germline V gene encodes CDR1 SGHVS and CDR2 FNYEAQ. This CDR3 comprises 17 residues. The CDR3 nucleotides are TGTGCCAGCAGCTCATCCCGGTCGGGGGGAGTAAATGAAAAACTGTTTTTT. Encoded protein: CASSSSRSGGVNEKLFF.

This clonotype has only a few counts. V and J are TRBV9 and TRBJ2-7, with unresolved D. Germline V lookup: CDR1 SGDLS, CDR2 YYNGEE. The CDR3 is 14 residues long. Trimming stripped 2 bases from V and 0 bases from J, with 9 bases between. CDR3 sequence (DNA): TGTGCCAGCAGCGTCGGACGGGCCTCCTACGAGCAGTACTTC. Translation: CASSVGRASYEQYF.

The V and J genes are TRBV7-6 and TRBJ2-3; tentatively, D is TRBD2 (6 bases). V lost 2 bases to trimming and J lost 0 bases, with 15 bases between them. The CDR3 consists of 17 residues. Per the germline V gene, CDR1 is SGHVS and CDR2 is FNYEAQ. The CDR3 DNA follows: TGTGCCAGCAGCTTAAGGGTAGCGGACTCTAGCACAGATACGCAGTATTTT. It is translated as CASSLRVADSSTDTQYF. Using reference TRBV7-6 and TRBJ2-3 for the parts outside the CDR3, the full variable domain is GAGVSQSPRYKVTKRGQDVALRCDPISGHVSLYWYRQALGQGPEFLTYFNYEAQQDKSGLPNDRFSAERPEGSISTLTIQRTEQRDSAMYRCASSLRVADSSTDTQYFGPGTRLTVL.

This clonotype was counted ten times or more. The junction does not match germline at one end; this may be a read error. The rearrangement uses TRBV6-1 and TRBJ1-5; D unclear. Germline V CDR1 and CDR2: MNHNS, SASEGT. The CDR3 runs to 19 residues. The CDR3 coding sequence is TGTGCCAGCAGAGAAGCTCTCGGGGTGCGTCAGTGGGCCGGAGTGCCCCAGCATTTT. Translation gives CASREALGVRQWAGVPQHF.

In this sample, this clonotype turned up many times. The gene calls are TRBV4-3 and TRBJ2-1; tentative D call: TRBD1 (5 bases). Germline V gene lookup returns CDR1 LGHNA and CDR2 YSLEER. CDR3 size: 19 residues. Trimming took off 2 bases at V and 0 bases at J, with 20 bases between the two ends. Here the CDR3 DNA reads TGCGCCAGCAGCCAATCATCCGCCGGGTGGGGCCGCTCCTACAATGAGCAGTTCTTC. The encoded protein is CASSQSSAGWGRSYNEQFF.

This clonotype was detected only a few times. This chain links TRBV19 with TRBJ1-1; D is possibly TRBD1 (5 bases). Germline V gene data show CDR1 as LNHDA and CDR2 as SQIVND (reference sequence). V gave up 8 bases and J gave up 2 bases, with 9 bases separating them. The CDR3 covers 12 residues. This CDR3 is CASVQGNTEAFF. CDR3 in DNA: TGTGCCAGTGTTCAGGGAAACACTGAAGCTTTCTTT. The entire variable domain, with the rest obtained from reference TRBV19 and TRBJ1-1, is as follows: DGGITQSPKYLFRKEGQNVTLSCEQNLNHDAMYWYRQDPGQGLRLIYYSQIVNDFQKGDIAEGYSVSREKKESFPLTVTSAQKNPTAFYLCASVQGNTEAFFGQGTRLTVV.

Ten or more counts support this clonotype. This chain uses TRBV28 with TRBJ1-4; tentative D call: TRBD1 (5 bases). CDR1 MDHEN and CDR2 SYDVKM come from the germline V gene. V lost 3 bases and J lost 8, with 16 bases in between. The CDR3 covers 15 residues. CDR3 sequence reads: CASSFDSGGREKLFF. The CDR3 DNA sequence: TGTGCCAGCAGTTTTGATTCCGGGGGGAGAGAAAAACTGTTTTTT.

Ten or more counts support this clonotype. This chain joins TRBV28 and TRBJ2-7; unclear D gene. Germline CDR1 and CDR2: MDHEN and SYDVKM. The V end lost 6 bases, the J end lost 0 bases, and 12 bases lay between the germline ends. The CDR3 is 14 residues long. DNA for the CDR3: TGTGCCAGCAGAACACCCAGGAGCTCCTACGAGCAGTACTTC. This gives the protein CASRTPRSSYEQYF.

This clonotype turned up a few times. This rearrangement joins TRBV20-1 to TRBJ2-4; D uncertain. This CDR3 is built from 15 residues. CDR1 and CDR2 from the germline V gene are DFQATT and SNEGSKA (reference sequence). V lost 6 bases, J lost 0 bases, and 15 bases lay in between. CDR3 loop: CSAGMDTLAKNIQYF. The CDR3 DNA reads TGCAGTGCCGGCATGGATACCCTAGCCAAAAACATTCAGTACTTC.

This clonotype was counted once. A much bigger clone sits one base away, suggesting this may be a read error. The V gene is TRBV7-2, the J gene TRBJ1-5, with D perhaps matching TRBD1 (6 bases). CDR1 and CDR2 from the germline V gene are SGHTA and FQGNSA. The CDR3 is 14 amino acids. The DNA for the CDR3 is TGTGCCAACAGCTTGGGGGGGGCCAATCAGCCCCAGCATTTT. Residues: CANSLGGANQPQHF.

This clonotype was found many times. The V call is TRBV28, the J call TRBJ1-2; perhaps TRBD1 as D (6 bases). The germline V gene encodes CDR1 MDHEN and CDR2 SYDVKM. V shed 4 bases and J shed 3 bases, with 9 bases lying between them. The CDR3 loop spans 13 amino acids. The DNA for the CDR3 is TGTGCCAGCAGTTCGGCAGGGGACTATGGCTACACCTTC. This encodes CASSSAGDYGYTF.

This clonotype was detected only a few times. This chain uses TRBV7-6 with TRBJ1-4; D is perhaps TRBD1 (6 bases). The germline gives CDR1 SGHVS, CDR2 FNYEAQ. The CDR3 is made up of 12 amino acids. Trimming shortened V by 5 bases and J by 9 bases, and 10 bases separated the two germline ends. The DNA of the CDR3 is TGTGCCAGCAGCGAAACAGGGAAAAAACTGTTTTTT. Protein product: CASSETGKKLFF. The full variable domain, with the rest looked up from reference TRBV7-6 and TRBJ1-4, is GAGVSQSPRYKVTKRGQDVALRCDPISGHVSLYWYRQALGQGPEFLTYFNYEAQQDKSGLPNDRFSAERPEGSISTLTIQRTEQRDSAMYRCASSETGKKLFFGSGTQLSVL.

V usage is TRBV7-6 and J usage is TRBJ2-5; a possible D gene is TRBD2 (7 bases). Germline V gene data show CDR1 as SGHVS and CDR2 as FNYEAQ. The CDR3 is made up of 15 amino acids. V shed 5 bases and J shed 4 bases, with 17 bases lying between them. For the CDR3, the DNA is TGTGCCAGCAGCCCCCTAGGGGGGGGGGTAGAGACCCAGTACTTC. Its translation is CASSPLGGGVETQYF. Full variable domain (rest looked up from reference TRBV7-6 and TRBJ2-5): GAGVSQSPRYKVTKRGQDVALRCDPISGHVSLYWYRQALGQGPEFLTYFNYEAQQDKSGLPNDRFSAERPEGSISTLTIQRTEQRDSAMYRCASSPLGGGVETQYFGPGTRLLVL.

This clonotype was recorded a few times. The chain has TRBV15 and TRBJ2-7; possibly TRBD2 for D (6 bases). Trimming removed 2 bases from V and 5 bases from J, with 16 bases in between. The CDR3 is made up of 15 amino acids. The V gene's germline CDR1 is LNHNV and CDR2 YYDKDF (reference sequence). The CDR3 protein is CATSRSGGVGDEQYF. The DNA of the CDR3 is TGTGCCACCAGCAGATCCGGCGGGGTAGGGGACGAGCAGTACTTC.

This clonotype has a handful of counts. This rearrangement joins TRBV19 to TRBJ2-1; D is ambiguous. This CDR3 is built from 13 residues. Germline V gene lookup returns CDR1 LNHDA and CDR2 SQIVND (reference sequence). The V end was cut by 7 bases, the J end by 4 bases, with 11 bases between. The CDR3 sequence: CASNRQPYNEQFF. The CDR3 bases are TGTGCCAGTAACCGGCAGCCGTACAATGAGCAGTTCTTC.